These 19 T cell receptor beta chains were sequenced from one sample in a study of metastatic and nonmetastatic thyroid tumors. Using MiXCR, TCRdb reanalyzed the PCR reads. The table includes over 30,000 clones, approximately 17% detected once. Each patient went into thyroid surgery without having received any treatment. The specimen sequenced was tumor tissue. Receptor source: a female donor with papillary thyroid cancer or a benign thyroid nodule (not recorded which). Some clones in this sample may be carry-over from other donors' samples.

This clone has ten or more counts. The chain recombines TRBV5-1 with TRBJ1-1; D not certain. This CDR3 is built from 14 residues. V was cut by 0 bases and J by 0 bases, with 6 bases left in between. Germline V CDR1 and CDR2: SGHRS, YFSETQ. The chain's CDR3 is CASSLGIMNTEAFF. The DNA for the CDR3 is TGCGCCAGCAGCTTGGGAATTATGAACACTGAAGCTTTCTTT.

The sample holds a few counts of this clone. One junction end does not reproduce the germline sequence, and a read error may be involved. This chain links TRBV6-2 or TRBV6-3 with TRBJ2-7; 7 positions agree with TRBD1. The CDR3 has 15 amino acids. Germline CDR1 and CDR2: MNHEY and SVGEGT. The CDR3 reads CAISRGQALYSDQYF. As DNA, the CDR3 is TGTGCCATCAGTAGAGGACAGGCTCTTTATTCCGACCAGTACTTC.

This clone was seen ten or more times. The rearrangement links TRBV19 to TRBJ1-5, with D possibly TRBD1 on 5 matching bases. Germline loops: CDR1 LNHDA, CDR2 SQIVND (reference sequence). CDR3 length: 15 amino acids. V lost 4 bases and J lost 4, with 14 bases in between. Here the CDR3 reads CASSTRGLINQPQHF. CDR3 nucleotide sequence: TGTGCCAGTAGTACGAGGGGCCTTATTAATCAGCCCCAGCATTTT.

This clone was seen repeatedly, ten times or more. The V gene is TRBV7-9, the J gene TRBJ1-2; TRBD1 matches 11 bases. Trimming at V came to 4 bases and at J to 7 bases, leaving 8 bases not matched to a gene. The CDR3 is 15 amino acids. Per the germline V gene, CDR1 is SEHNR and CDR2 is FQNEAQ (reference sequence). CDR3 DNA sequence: TGTGCCAGCAGCTACGGACAGGGGGCGCCCTCTGGCTACACCTTC. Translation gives CASSYGQGAPSGYTF.

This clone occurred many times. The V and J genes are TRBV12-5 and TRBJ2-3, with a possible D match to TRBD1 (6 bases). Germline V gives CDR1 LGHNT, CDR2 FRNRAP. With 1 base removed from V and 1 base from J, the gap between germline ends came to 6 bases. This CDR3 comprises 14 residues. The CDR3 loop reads CASGLAGGTDTQYF. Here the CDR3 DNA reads TGTGCTAGTGGTTTGGCAGGGGGCACAGATACGCAGTATTTT.

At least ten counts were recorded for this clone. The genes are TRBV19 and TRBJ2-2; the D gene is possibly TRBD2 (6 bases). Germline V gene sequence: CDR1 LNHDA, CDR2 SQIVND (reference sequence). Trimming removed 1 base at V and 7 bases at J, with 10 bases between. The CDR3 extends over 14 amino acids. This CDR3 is CASSIAGVVGELFF. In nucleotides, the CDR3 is TGTGCCAGTAGTATAGCGGGAGTCGTCGGGGAGCTGTTTTTT.

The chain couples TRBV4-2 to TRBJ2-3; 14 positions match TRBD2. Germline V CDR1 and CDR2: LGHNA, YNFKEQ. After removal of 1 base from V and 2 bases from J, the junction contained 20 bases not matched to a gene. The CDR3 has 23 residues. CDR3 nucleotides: TGTGCCAGCAGCCAAGTTTATACCGGACTAGCGGGAGGCTATGGCACCCTCACAGATACGCAGTATTTT. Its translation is CASSQVYTGLAGGYGTLTDTQYF.

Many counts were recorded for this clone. CDR3 amino acids: CASSLAPATDTQYF. The DNA of the CDR3 is TGCGCCAGCAGCTTGGCGCCCGCCACAGATACGCAGTATTTT. This chain joins TRBV5-1 and TRBJ2-3; D gene unclear. Germline assignment: CDR1 SGHRS and CDR2 YFSETQ. CDR3 length: 14 amino acids. Trimming took off 0 bases at V and 2 bases at J, with 7 bases between the two ends.

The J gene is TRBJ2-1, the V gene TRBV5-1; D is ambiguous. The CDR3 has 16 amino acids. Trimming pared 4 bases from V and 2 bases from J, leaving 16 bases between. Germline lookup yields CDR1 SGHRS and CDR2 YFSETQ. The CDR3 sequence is CASSAIVLGTYNEQFF. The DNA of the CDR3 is TGCGCCAGCAGCGCCATCGTGCTGGGCACCTACAATGAGCAGTTCTTC.

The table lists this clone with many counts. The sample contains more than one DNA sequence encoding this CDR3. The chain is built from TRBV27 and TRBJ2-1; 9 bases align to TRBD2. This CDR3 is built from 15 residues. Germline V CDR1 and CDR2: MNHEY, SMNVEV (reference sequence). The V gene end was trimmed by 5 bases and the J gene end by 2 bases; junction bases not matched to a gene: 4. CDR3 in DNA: TGTGCCAGCAGTACGCGGGGGGGACCCTACAATGAGCAGTTCTTC. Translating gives CASSTRGGPYNEQFF.

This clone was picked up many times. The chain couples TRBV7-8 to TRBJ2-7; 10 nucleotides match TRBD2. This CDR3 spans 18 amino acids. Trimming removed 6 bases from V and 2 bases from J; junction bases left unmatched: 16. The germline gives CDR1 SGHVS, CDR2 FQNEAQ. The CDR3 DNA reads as TGTGCCAGCAGTCAAAGGGCGCTAGCGGGGGTATCGGCCTACGAGCAGTACTTC. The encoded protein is CASSQRALAGVSAYEQYF.

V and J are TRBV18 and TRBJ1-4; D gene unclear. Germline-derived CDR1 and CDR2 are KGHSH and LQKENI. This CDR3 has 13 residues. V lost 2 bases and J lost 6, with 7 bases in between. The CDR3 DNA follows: TGTGCCAGCTCACCAGGGATCGATGAAAAACTGTTTTTT. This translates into CASSPGIDEKLFF.

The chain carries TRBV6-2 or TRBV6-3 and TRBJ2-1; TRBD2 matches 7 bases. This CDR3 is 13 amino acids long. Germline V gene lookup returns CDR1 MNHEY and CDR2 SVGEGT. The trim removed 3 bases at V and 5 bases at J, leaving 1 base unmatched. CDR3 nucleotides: TGTGCCAGCAGTTATGGGACTAACAATGAGCAGTTCTTC. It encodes CASSYGTNNEQFF.

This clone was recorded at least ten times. The CDR3 is CASSLAPRGAAGDTQYF. The CDR3 coding sequence is TGTGCCAGCAGCTTAGCCCCCCGCGGGGCGGCGGGGGATACGCAGTATTTT. The chain employs TRBV7-2 and TRBJ2-3, with a possible D match to TRBD2 (6 bases). The germline V gene encodes CDR1 SGHTA and CDR2 FQGNSA. CDR3 size: 17 residues. V lost 0 bases, J lost 6 bases, and 19 bases lay in between.

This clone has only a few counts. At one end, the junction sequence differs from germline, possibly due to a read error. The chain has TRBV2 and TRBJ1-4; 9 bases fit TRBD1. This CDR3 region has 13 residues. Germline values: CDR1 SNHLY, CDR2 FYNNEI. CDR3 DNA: TGTGCGAGCAGGTGGACAGGGGATGAAAAACTGTTTTTT. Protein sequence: CASRWTGDEKLFF.

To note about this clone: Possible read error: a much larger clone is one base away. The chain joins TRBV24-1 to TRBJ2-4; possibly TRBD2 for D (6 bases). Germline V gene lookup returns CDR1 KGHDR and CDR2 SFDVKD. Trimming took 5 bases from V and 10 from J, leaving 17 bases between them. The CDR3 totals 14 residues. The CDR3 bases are TGTGCCACCAGTGGAGCCGAGGGCGGGGAAATTCAGTACTTC. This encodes CATSGAEGGEIQYF.

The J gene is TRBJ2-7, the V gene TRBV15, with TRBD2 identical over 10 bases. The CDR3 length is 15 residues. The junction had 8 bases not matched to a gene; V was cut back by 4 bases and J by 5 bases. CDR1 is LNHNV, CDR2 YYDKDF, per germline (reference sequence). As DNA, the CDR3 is TGTGCCACCAGCACCCGTGATAGCGGGAGGCACGAGCAGTACTTC. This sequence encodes CATSTRDSGRHEQYF.

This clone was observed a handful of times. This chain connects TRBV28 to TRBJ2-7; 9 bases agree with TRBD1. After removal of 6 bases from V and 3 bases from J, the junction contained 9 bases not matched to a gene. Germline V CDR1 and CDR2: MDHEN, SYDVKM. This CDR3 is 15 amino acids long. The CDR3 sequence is CASRTQGQGYYEQYF. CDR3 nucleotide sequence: TGTGCCAGCAGAACACAGGGACAGGGCTACTACGAGCAGTACTTC.

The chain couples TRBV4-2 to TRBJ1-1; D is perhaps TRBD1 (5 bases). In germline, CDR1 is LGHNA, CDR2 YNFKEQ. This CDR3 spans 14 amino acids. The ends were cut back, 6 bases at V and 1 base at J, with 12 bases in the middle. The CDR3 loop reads CASSQRGGNTEAFF. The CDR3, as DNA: TGTGCCAGCAGTCAGAGGGGAGGGAACACTGAAGCTTTCTTT.